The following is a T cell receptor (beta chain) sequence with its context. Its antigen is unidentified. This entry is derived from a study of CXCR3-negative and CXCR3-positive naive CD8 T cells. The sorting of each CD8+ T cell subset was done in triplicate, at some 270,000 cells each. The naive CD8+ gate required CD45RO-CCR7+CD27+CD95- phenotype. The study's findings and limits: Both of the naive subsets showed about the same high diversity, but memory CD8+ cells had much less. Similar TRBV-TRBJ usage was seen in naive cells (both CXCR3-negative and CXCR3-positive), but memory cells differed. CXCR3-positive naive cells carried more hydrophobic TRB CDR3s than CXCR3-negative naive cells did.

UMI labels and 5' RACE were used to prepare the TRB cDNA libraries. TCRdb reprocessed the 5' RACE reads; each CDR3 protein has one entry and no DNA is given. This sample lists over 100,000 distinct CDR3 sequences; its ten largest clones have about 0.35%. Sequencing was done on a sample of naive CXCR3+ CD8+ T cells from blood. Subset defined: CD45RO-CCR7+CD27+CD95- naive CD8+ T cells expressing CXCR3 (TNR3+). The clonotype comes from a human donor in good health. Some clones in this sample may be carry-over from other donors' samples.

This chain's CDR3 is CAFSAPGAATDTQYF. The chain links TRBV10-3 to TRBJ2-3; TCRdb picks TRBD1, but there is no DNA to check that call. This CDR3 is 15 amino acids long. CDR1 is ENHRY, CDR2 SYGVKD, per germline.